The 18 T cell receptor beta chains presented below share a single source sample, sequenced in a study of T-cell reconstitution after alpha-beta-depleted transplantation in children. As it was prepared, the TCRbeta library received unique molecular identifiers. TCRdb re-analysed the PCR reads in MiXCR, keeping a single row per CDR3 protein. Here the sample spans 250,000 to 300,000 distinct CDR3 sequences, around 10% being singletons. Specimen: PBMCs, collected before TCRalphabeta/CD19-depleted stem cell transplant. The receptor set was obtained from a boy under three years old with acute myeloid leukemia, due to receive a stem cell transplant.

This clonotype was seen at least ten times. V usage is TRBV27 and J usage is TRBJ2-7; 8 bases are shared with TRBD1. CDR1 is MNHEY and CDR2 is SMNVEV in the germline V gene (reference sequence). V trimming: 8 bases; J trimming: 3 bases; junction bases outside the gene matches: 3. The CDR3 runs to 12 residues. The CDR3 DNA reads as TGTGCCAGCCAAGGGACAGGCTACGAGCAGTACTTC. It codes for CASQGTGYEQYF.

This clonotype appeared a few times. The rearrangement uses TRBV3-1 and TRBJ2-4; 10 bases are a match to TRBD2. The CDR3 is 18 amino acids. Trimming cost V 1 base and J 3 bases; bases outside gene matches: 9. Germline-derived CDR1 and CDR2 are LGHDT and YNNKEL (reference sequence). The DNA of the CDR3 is TGTGCCAGCAGCCAAGGGGCTAGCGGGGGTCGGGGCAAAAACATTCAGTACTTC. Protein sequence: CASSQGASGGRGKNIQYF.

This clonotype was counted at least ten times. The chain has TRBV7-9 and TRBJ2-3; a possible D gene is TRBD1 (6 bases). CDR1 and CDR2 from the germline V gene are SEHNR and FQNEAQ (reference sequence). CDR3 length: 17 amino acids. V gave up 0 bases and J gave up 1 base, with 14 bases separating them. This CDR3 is CASSLAGTQIGTDTQYF. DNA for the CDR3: TGTGCCAGCAGCTTAGCGGGGACACAGATCGGCACAGATACGCAGTATTTT.

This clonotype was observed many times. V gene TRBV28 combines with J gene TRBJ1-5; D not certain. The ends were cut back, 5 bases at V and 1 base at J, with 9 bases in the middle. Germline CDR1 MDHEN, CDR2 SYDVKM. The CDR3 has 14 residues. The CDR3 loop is CASSEAISNQPQHF. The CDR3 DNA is TGTGCCAGCAGTGAGGCAATCAGCAATCAGCCCCAGCATTTT.

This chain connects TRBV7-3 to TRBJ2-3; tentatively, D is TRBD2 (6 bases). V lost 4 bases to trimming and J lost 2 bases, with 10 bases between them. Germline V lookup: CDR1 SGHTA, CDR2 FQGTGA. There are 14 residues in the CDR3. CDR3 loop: CASSSPGVTDTQYF. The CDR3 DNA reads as TGTGCCAGCAGCTCGCCGGGAGTCACAGATACGCAGTATTTT.

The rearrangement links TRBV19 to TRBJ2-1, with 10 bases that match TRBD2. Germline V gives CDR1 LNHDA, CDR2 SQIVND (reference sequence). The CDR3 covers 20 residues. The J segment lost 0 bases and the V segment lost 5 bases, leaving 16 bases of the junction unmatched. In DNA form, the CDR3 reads TGTGCCAGTAGTGCAGACGGACTAGCGGCCCGTCCGAGCTCCTACAATGAGCAGTTCTTC. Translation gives CASSADGLAARPSSYNEQFF.

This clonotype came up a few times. CDR3 nucleotides: TGTGCCAGCAGCCAAGAAAAAGGAGGGAGCTCTGGAAACACCATATATTTT. Its protein product is CASSQEKGGSSGNTIYF. This rearrangement joins TRBV3-1 to TRBJ1-3; D unclear. This CDR3 spans 17 amino acids. Germline lookup yields CDR1 LGHDT and CDR2 YNNKEL (reference sequence). V dropped 0 bases and J dropped 0 bases, with 12 bases sitting between them.

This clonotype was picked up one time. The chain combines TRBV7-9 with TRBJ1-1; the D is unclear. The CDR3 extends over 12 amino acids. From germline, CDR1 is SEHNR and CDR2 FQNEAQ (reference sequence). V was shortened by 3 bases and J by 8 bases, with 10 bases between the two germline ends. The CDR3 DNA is TGTGCCAGCAGCTTGTTGACGGCGGAAGCTTTCTTT. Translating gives CASSLLTAEAFF.

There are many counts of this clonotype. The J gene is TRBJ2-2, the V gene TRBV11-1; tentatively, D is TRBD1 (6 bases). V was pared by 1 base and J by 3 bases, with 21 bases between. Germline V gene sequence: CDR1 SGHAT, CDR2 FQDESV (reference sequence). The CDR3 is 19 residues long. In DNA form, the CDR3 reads TGTGCCAGCAGCTTAGACATTCCCCTGACAGGCTTGGACACCGGGGAGCTGTTTTTT. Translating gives CASSLDIPLTGLDTGELFF.

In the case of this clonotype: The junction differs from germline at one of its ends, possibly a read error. The CDR3 nucleotides are TGCGCCAGCATGGGACCGGGACAGGGCTTCTCTGGGGCCAACGTCATGACTTTC. Translated: CASMGPGQGFSGANVMTF. V and J are TRBV5-1 and TRBJ2-6; TRBD1 aligns across 9 bases. This CDR3 has 18 amino acids. From germline, CDR1 is SGHRS and CDR2 YFSETQ.

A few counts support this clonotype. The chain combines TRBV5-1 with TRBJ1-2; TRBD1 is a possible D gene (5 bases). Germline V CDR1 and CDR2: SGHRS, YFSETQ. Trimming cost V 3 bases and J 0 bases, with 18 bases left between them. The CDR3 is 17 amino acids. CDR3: CASSWGGRYPSNYGYTF. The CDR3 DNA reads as TGCGCCAGCAGCTGGGGGGGACGGTACCCTTCTAACTATGGCTACACCTTC.

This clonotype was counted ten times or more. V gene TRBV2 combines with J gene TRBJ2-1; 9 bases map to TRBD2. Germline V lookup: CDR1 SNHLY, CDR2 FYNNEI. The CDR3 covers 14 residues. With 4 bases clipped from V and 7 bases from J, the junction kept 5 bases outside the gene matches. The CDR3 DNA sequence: TGTGCCAGCAGTGCTCTAGCGGGATGGAATGAGCAGTTCTTC. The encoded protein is CASSALAGWNEQFF.

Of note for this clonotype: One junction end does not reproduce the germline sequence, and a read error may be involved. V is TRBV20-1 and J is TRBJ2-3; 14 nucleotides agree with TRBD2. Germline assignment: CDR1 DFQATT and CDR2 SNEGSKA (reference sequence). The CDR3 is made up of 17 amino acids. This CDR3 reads CCASGTSGSTFTDTQYF. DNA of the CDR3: TGCTGTGCTAGCGGGACTAGCGGGAGCACCTTCACAGATACGCAGTATTTT.

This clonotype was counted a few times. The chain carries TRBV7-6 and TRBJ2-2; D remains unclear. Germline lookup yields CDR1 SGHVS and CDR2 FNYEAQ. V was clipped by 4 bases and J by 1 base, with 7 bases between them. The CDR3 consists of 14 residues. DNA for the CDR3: TGTGCCAGCAGCTCAACTCTGAACACCGGGGAGCTGTTTTTT. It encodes CASSSTLNTGELFF.

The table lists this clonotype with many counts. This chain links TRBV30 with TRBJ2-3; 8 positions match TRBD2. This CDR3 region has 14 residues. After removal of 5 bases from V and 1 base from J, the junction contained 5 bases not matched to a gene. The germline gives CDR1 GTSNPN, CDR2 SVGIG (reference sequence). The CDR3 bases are TGTGCCTGGGACCCACTAGCGGGCACAGATACGCAGTATTTT. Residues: CAWDPLAGTDTQYF.

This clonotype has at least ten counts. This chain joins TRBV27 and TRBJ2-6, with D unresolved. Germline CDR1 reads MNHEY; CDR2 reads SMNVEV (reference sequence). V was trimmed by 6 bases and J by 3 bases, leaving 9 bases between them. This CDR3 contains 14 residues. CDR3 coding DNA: TGTGCCAGCAGGGACCATAATGGGGCCAACGTCCTGACTTTC. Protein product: CASRDHNGANVLTF.

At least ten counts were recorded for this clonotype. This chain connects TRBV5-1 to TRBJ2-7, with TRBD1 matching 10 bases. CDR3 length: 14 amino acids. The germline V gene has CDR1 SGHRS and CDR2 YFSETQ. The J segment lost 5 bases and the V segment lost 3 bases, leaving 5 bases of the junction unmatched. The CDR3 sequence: CASSSGTGAHEQYF. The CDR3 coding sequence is TGCGCCAGCAGCTCCGGGACAGGGGCCCACGAGCAGTACTTC.

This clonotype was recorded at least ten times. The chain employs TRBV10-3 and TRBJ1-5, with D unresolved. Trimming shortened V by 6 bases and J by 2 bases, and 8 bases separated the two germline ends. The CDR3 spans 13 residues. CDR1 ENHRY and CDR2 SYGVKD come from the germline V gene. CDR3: CAIRGLGNQPQHF. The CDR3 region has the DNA TGTGCCATCAGAGGGTTGGGCAATCAGCCCCAGCATTTT.